This T cell receptor beta chain is from a study of T cells in Graves' hyperthyroidism and ophthalmopathy. Regions amplified from RNA transcripts were the TCR beta CDR3 regions. The HTBI primer set served for first-round RT-PCR of the TCR CDR3. One entry per CDR3 protein, called by TCRdb with MiXCR from the multiplex PCR reads. The table lists more than 600,000 distinct CDR3 sequences, about a sixth of them singletons, with around 8.1% in the top ten. After removal of 4 bases from V and 14 bases from J, the junction contained 13 bases not matched to a gene. This CDR3 has 14 residues. Germline assignment: CDR1 LGHDT and CDR2 YNNKEL (reference sequence).

The sample comprised blood. The sequence derives from a man between 18 and 29 years old with Graves' hyperthyroidism. The V and J genes are TRBV3-1 and TRBJ2-1; the match to TRBD1 covers 8 bases. The CDR3, as DNA: TGTGCCAGCAGCCCAACTTACAGGGGGATATCCGAGTTCTTC. Translated: CASSPTYRGISEFF.